This T cell receptor beta chain comes out of a study of cytomegalovirus exposure and HLA in healthy donors. Findings and limits, study-wide: Clusters of TCRs from the first cohort tended to co-occur in the 100 to 150 validation repertoires (as a later analysis found). Investigators reported 164 TCR beta chains as tied to cytomegalovirus. For cytomegalovirus status, the classifier reportedly gave diagnoses with high specificity and sensitivity.

Generated by immunoSEQ multiplex PCR, the TCRdb table keeps only in-frame clones and is missing some. The sample has some 290,000 clones, nearly 90% seen once; the top ten hold approximately 0.95%. A note on this clone: Its antigen is unidentified.

An approximately 120-subject validation cohort, separate from the approximately 670-subject first cohort, supplied the donors. The source material was PBMCs. This clonotype was obtained from a young man in good health and CMV-seronegative.

The CDR3 sequence: CASSAFTGVEQYF. The CDR3 DNA reads TGTGCCAGCAGCGCCTTCACAGGAGTCGAGCAGTACTTC. The genes are TRBV5-6 and TRBJ2-7; TRBD1 might be the D (5 bases). The V end lost 4 bases, the J end lost 6 bases, and 14 bases lay between the germline ends. The CDR3 spans 13 residues. CDR1 SGHDT and CDR2 YYEEEE come from the germline V gene.